This T cell receptor beta chain originates from a study of blood T cell repertoires in COVID-19. Trimming stripped 4 bases from V and 5 bases from J, with 15 bases between. The CDR3 is 13 residues long. Germline lookup yields CDR1 SQVTM and CDR2 ANQGSEA. Data came from immunoSEQ multiplex PCR; TCRdb stores just in-frame clones and leaves some out. There are 52,000 or so clones in the sample; around 78% occur only once, and roughly 5% lies in the top ten. This TCR was sampled from a human donor in a cohort sampled during active COVID-19. The V gene is TRBV29-1, the J gene TRBJ2-7; TRBD1 might be the D (5 bases). The sequenced material came from peripheral blood. CDR3 coding DNA: TGCAGCGTTGCTGGGGCTAGGACCCACGAGCAGTACTTC. This sequence encodes CSVAGARTHEQYF.